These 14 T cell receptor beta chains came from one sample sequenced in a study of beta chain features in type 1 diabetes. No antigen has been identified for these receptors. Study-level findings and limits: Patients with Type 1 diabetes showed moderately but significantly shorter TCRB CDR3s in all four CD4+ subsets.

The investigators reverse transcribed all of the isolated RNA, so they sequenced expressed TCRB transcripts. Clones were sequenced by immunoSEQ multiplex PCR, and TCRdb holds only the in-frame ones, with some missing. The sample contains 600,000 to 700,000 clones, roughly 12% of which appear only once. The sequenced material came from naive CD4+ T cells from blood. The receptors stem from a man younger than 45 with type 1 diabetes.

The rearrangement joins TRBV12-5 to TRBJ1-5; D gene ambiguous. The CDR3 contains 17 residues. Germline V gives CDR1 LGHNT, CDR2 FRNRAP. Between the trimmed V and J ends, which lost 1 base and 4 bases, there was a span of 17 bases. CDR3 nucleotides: TGTGCTAGTGGTTTGGACCCCACTGAGGGCTGGAATCAGCCCCAGCATTTT. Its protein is CASGLDPTEGWNQPQHF.

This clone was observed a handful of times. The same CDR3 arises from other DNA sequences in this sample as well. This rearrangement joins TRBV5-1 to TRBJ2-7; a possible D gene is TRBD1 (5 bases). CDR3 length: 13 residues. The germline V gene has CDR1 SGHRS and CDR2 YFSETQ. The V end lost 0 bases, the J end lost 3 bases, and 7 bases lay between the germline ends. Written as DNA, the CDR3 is TGCGCCAGCAGCTTGGAGCAGGGCTACGAGCAGTACTTC. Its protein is CASSLEQGYEQYF.

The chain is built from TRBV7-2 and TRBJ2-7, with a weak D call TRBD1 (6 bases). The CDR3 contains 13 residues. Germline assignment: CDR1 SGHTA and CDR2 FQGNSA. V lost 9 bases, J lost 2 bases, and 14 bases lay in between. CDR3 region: CASSGAVTYEQYF. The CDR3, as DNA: TGTGCCAGTTCAGGGGCAGTAACCTACGAGCAGTACTTC.

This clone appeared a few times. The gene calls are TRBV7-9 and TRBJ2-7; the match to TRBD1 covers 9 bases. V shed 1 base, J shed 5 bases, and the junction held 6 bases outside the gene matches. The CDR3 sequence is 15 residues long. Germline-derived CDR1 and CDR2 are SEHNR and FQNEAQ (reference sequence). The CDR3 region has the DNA TGTGCCAGCAGCTTAGTTGGGACAGGGTTCGACGAGCAGTACTTC. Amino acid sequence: CASSLVGTGFDEQYF.

CDR3 region: CASSQESHSYGYTF. The CDR3 bases are TGCGCCAGCAGCCAAGAGAGTCATAGCTATGGCTACACCTTC. This chain joins TRBV4-3 and TRBJ1-2, with D unclear. The CDR3 runs 14 residues. V gave up 0 bases and J gave up 4 bases, with 9 bases separating them. CDR1 is LGHNA and CDR2 is YSLEER in the germline V gene.

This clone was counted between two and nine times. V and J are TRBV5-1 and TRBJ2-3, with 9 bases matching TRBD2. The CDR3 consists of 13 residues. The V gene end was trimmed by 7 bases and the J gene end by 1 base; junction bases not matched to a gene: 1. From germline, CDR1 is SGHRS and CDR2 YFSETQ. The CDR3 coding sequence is TGCGCCAGCCGGACTAGCGGCACAGATACGCAGTATTTT. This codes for CASRTSGTDTQYF.

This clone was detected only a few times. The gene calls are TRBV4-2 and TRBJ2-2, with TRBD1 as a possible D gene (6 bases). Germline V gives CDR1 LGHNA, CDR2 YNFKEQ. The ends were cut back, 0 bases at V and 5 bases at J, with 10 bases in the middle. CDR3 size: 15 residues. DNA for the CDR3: TGTGCCAGCAGCCAAGAACCTGGACAGACCGGGGAGCTGTTTTTT. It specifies CASSQEPGQTGELFF.

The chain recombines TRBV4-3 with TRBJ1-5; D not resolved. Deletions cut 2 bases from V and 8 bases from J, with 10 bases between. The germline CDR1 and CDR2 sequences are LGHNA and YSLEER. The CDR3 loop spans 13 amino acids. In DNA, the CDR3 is TGCGCCAGCAGCCAAACAGTAAGGGAGCCCCAGCATTTT. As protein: CASSQTVREPQHF.

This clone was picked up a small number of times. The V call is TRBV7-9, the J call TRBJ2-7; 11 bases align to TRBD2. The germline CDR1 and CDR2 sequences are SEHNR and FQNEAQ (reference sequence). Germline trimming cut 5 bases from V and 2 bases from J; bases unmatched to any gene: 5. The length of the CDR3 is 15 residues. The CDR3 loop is CASSDTSGGTYEQYF. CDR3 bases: TGTGCCAGCAGCGATACTAGCGGGGGAACCTACGAGCAGTACTTC.

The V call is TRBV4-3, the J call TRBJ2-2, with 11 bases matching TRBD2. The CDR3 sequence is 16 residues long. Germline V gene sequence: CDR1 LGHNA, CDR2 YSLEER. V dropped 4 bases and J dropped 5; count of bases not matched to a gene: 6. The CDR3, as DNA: TGCGCCAGCAGCCCTGGACTAGCGGGCCTTACCGGGGAGCTGTTTTTT. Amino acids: CASSPGLAGLTGELFF.

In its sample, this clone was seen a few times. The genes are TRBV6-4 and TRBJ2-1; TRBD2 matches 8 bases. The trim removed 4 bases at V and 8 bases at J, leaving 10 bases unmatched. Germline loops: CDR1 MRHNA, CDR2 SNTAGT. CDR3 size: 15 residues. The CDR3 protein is CASSVLAGGRDEQFF. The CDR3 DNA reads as TGTGCCAGCAGTGTTTTGGCGGGGGGCCGGGATGAGCAGTTCTTC.

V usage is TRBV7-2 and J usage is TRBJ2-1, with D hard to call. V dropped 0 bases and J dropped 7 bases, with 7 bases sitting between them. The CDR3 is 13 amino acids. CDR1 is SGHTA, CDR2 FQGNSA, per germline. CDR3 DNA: TGTGCCAGCAGCTTAGCGAAGGATAATGAGCAGTTCTTC. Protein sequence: CASSLAKDNEQFF.

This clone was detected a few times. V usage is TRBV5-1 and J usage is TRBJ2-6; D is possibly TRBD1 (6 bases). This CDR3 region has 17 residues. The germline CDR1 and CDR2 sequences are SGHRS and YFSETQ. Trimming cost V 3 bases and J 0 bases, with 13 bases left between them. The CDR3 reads CASSYLTGSSGANVLTF. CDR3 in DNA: TGCGCCAGCAGCTACTTAACAGGGAGCTCTGGGGCCAACGTCCTGACTTTC.

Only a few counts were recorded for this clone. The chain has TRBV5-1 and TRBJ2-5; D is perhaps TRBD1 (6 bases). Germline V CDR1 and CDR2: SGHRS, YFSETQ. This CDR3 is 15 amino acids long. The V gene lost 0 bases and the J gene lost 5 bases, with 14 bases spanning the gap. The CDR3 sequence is CASSLAHGGGETQYF. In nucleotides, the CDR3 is TGCGCCAGCAGCTTGGCCCATGGGGGCGGGGAGACCCAGTACTTC.